This T cell receptor (beta chain) appears in the sequencing data of a study of identifying expanded T cells in peripheral blood. The protocol was immunoSEQ multiplex PCR, while the TCRdb copy is restricted to in-frame clones and leaves out a portion. The sample has about 100,000 clones; roughly 88% are singletons. General study points: Two-week clone count variance significantly increased as total template count grew. Differentially abundant clones: roughly 1.2 between replicates, approximately 15 at about two weeks, under 25 at four.

The CDR3 runs 19 residues. From germline, CDR1 is LGHNT and CDR2 FRNRAP. V was pared by 7 bases and J by 0 bases, with 16 bases of the junction left unmatched. No infections or other immune events were documented during collection. As regards this clone: What it recognizes is unknown.

Sequences were obtained from blood. This TCR derives from a person between 18 and 75 years old in good health. This chain joins TRBV12-5 and TRBJ2-4, with 9 nucleotides matching TRBD2. The CDR3 spells CASALGLAGPLLAKNIQYF. The CDR3 coding sequence is TGTGCTAGTGCCCTCGGGCTAGCGGGGCCCCTTCTAGCCAAAAACATTCAGTACTTC.